This TCR beta chain was sequenced for a study of T cells in Graves' hyperthyroidism and ophthalmopathy. Study results and limitations: Most expanded thyroid clonotypes above 0.001 recurred in blood. Ophthalmopathy was distinguished from stable hyperthyroidism by 13 V-J signatures.

Using RNA transcripts as the source, TCR beta CDR3 regions were amplified. A set of HTBI primers served as the primers for a first-round RT-PCR of the TCR CDR3. One entry per CDR3 protein results from TCRdb running MiXCR on the multiplex PCR reads. Found here are under 350,000 distinct CDR3 sequences, 15% to 20% of them singletons; the top ten hold approximately 60%. The table lists this clonotype with many counts. Its antigen remains unidentified. The study left out patients who had uncontrolled infection, other autoimmune disease, pregnancy or lactation. PBMCs were derived from 9.5 to 10 ml fresh peripheral blood. Material: blood. This receptor was obtained from a woman aged 60 to 75 with Graves' ophthalmopathy.

The CDR3 reads CASSFPPGQGYEQYF. The CDR3 DNA is TGTGCCAGCAGTTTCCCCCCGGGACAGGGCTACGAGCAGTACTTC. The chain recombines TRBV7-9 with TRBJ2-7; 9 bases line up with TRBD1. V dropped 6 bases and J dropped 3; count of bases not matched to a gene: 9. This CDR3 comprises 15 residues. Per the germline V gene, CDR1 is SEHNR and CDR2 is FQNEAQ (reference sequence). The full variable domain, with the rest looked up from reference TRBV7-9 and TRBJ2-7, is DTGVSQNPRHKITKRGQNVTFRCDPISEHNRLYWYRQTLGQGPEFLTYFQNEAQLEKSRLLSDRFSAERPKGSFSTLEIQRTEQGDSAMYLCASSFPPGQGYEQYFGPGTRLTVT.